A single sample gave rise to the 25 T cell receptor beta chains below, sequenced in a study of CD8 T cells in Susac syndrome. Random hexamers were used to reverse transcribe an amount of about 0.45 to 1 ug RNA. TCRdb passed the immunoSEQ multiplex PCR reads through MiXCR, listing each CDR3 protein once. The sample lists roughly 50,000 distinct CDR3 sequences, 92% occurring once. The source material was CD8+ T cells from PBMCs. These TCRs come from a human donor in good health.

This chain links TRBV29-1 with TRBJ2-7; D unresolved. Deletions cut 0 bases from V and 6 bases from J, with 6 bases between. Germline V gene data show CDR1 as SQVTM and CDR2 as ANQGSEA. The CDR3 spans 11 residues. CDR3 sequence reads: CSVEDFGEQYF. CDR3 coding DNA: TGCAGCGTTGAAGATTTTGGCGAGCAGTACTTC.

This chain's CDR3 is CASSVPYNEQFF. The CDR3 region has the DNA TGCGCCAGCAGCGTCCCCTACAATGAGCAGTTCTTC. The chain links TRBV4-1 to TRBJ2-1; the D is unclear. V lost 5 bases and J 2 bases, leaving 4 bases between the germline ends. CDR1 is MGHRA and CDR2 is YSYEKL in the germline V gene. This CDR3 has 12 residues.

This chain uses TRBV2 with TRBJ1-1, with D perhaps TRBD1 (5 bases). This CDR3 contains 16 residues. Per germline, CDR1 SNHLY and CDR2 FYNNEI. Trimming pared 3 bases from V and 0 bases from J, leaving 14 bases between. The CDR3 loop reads CASSDPHQGMNTEAFF. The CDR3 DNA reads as TGTGCCAGCAGTGATCCACACCAGGGTATGAACACTGAAGCTTTCTTT. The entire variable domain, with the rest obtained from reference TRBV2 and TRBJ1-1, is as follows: EPEVTQTPSHQVTQMGQEVILRCVPISNHLYFYWYRQILGQKVEFLVSFYNNEISEKSEIFDDQFSVERPDGSNFTLKIRSTKLEDSAMYFCASSDPHQGMNTEAFFGQGTRLTVV.

CDR3 in amino acids: CASSQFQGTSRTYEQYF. As DNA, the CDR3 is TGCGCCAGCAGCCAATTCCAGGGGACTAGCAGGACCTACGAGCAGTACTTC. V and J are TRBV4-1 and TRBJ2-7; 9 bases are shared with TRBD2. The V gene's germline CDR1 is MGHRA and CDR2 YSYEKL. The CDR3 contains 17 residues. Germline trimming cut 2 bases from V and 2 bases from J; bases unmatched to any gene: 10.

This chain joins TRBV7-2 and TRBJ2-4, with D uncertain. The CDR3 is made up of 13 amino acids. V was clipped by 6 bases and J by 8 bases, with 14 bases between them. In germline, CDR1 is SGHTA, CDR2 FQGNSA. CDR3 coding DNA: TGTGCCAGCAGACCCCCTCCAGGAGACATTCAGTACTTC. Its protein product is CASRPPPGDIQYF.

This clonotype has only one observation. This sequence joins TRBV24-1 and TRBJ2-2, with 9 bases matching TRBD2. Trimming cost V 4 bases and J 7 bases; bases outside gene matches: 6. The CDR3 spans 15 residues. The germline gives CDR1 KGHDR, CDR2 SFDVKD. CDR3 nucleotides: TGTGCCACCAGTGACCTGGCGGGAGGGCTCGGGGAGCTGTTTTTT. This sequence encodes CATSDLAGGLGELFF.

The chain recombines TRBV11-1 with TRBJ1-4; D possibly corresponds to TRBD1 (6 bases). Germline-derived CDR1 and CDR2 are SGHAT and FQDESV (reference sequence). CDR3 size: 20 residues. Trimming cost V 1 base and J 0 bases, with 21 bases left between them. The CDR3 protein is CASSLGGGRAAPATNEKLFF. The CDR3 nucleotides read TGTGCCAGCAGCTTAGGGGGGGGCAGGGCCGCCCCTGCAACTAATGAAAAACTGTTTTTT.

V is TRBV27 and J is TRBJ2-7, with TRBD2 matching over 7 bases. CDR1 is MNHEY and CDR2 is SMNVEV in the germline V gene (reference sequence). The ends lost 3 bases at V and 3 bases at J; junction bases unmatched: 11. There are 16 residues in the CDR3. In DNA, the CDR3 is TGTGCCAGCAGTTTGTCCCCCGGACTAGTACGCTACGAGCAGTACTTC. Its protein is CASSLSPGLVRYEQYF.

The CDR3 sequence: CASRGSGFYNEQFF. The CDR3 DNA reads TGTGCCAGCAGGGGGAGCGGGTTCTACAATGAGCAGTTCTTC. J is TRBJ2-1 and V is TRBV2, with D possibly matching TRBD2 (6 bases). CDR1 is SNHLY and CDR2 is FYNNEI in the germline V gene. The length of the CDR3 is 14 residues. The germline V and J ends were trimmed by 6 bases and 3 bases, with 12 bases remaining between them.

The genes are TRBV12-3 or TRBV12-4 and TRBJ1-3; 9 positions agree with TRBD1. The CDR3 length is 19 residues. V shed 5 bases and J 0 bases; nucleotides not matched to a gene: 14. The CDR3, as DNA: TGTGCCAGCAGTCCCAGTCCCGGGACAGGGTCCAGCTCTGGAAACACCATATATTTT. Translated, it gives CASSPSPGTGSSSGNTIYF.

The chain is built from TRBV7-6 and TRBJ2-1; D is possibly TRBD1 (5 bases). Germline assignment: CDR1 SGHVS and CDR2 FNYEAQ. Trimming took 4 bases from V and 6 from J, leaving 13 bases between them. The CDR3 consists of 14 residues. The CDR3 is CASSSKDKFNEQFF. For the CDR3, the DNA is TGTGCCAGCAGCTCGAAGGACAAATTCAATGAGCAGTTCTTC.

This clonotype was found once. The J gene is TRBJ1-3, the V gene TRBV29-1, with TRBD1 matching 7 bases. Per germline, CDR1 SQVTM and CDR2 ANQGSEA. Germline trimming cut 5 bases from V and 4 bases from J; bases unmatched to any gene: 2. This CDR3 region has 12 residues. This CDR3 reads CSVTGEGNTIYF. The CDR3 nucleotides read TGCAGCGTTACAGGGGAGGGAAACACCATATATTTT.

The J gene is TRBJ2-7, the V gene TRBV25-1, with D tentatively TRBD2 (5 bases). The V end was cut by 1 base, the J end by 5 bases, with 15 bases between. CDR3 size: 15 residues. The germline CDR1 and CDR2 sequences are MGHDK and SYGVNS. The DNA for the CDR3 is TGTGCCAGCAGTGAATGGACTGGGAATCCACACGAGCAGTACTTC. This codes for CASSEWTGNPHEQYF.

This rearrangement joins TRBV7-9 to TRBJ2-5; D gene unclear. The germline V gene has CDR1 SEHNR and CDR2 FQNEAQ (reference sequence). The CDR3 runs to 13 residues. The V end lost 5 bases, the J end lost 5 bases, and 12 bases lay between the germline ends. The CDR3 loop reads CASSRALSETQYF. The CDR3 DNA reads TGTGCCAGCAGCCGGGCTTTGAGTGAGACCCAGTACTTC.

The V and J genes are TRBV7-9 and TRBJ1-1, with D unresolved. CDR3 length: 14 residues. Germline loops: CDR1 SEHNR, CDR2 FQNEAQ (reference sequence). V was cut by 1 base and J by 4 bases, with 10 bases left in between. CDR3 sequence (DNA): TGTGCCAGCAGCTTAGAACCGTCGGGCACTGAAGCTTTCTTT. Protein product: CASSLEPSGTEAFF.

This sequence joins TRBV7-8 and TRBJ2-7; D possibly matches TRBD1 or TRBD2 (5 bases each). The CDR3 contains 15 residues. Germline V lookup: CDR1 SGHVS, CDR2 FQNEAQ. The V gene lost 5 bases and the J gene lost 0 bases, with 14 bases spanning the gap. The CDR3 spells CASSPLGRISYEQYF. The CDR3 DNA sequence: TGTGCCAGCAGCCCGCTGGGACGGATCTCCTACGAGCAGTACTTC.

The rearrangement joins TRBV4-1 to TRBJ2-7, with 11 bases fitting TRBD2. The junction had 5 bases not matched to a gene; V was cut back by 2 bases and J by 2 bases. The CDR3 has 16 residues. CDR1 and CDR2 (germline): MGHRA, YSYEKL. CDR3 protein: CASSQPLAGDPYEQYF. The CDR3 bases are TGCGCCAGCAGCCAACCACTAGCGGGAGATCCCTACGAGCAGTACTTC.

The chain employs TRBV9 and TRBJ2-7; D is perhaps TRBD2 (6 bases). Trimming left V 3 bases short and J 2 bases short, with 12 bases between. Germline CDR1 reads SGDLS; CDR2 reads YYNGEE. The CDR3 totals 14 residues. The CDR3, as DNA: TGTGCCAGCAGCGCAGGTTGGGGGGCCTACGAGCAGTACTTC. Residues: CASSAGWGAYEQYF.

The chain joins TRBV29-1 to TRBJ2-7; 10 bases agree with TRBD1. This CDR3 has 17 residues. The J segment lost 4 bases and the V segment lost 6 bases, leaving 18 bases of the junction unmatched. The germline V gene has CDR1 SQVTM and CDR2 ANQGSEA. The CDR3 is CSVQASPRDRGLYEQYF. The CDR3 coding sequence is TGCAGCGTCCAGGCCTCCCCCCGGGACAGGGGACTATACGAGCAGTACTTC.

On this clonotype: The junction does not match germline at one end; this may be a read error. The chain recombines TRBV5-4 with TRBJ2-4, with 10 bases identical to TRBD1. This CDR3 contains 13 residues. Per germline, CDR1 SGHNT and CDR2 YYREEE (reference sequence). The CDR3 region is CAGSWDRGNIQYF. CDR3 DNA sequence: TGTGCCGGCAGCTGGGACAGGGGTAACATTCAGTACTTC.

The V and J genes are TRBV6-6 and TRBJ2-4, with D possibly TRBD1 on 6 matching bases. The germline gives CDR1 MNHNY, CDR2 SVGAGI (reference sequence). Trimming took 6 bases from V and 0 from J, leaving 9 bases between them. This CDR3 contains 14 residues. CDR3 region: CASRPDRAKNIQYF. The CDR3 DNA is TGTGCCAGCAGACCGGACAGAGCCAAAAACATTCAGTACTTC.

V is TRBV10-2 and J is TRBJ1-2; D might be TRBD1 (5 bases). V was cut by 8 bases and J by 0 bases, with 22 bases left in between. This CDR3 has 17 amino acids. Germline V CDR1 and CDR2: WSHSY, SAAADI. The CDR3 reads CASFTGTPVLANYGYTF. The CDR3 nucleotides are TGCGCCAGCTTTACCGGGACGCCGGTCTTAGCTAACTATGGCTACACCTTC.

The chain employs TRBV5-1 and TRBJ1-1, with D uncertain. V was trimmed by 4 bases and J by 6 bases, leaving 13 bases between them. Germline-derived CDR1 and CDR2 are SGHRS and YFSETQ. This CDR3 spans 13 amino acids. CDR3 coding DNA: TGCGCCAGCAGCATCGGATCTGGGGCTGAAGCTTTCTTT. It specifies CASSIGSGAEAFF.

DNA of the CDR3: TGTGCCAGCAGCCTCCCAGGGGAAAGGACAGATACGCAGTATTTT. Its translation is CASSLPGERTDTQYF. The V and J genes are TRBV2 and TRBJ2-3; TRBD1 might be the D (6 bases). Trimming cost V 6 bases and J 3 bases, with 16 bases left between them. CDR3 length: 15 residues. Germline assignment: CDR1 SNHLY and CDR2 FYNNEI.

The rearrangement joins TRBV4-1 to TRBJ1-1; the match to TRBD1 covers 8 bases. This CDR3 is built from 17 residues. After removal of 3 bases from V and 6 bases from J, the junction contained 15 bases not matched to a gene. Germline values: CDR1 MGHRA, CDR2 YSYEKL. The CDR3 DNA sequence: TGCGCCAGCAGCCAGGGGGGGGGCAGGGGGCTTGGGTCTGAAGCTTTCTTT. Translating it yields CASSQGGGRGLGSEAFF.